One sample yielded the 21 T cell receptor beta chains listed below, sequenced in a study of shared clonotypes between healthy human individuals (dated by TCRdb to 2018 to 2020). Library preparation employed the immunoSEQ multiplex PCR assay. Entries here come from immuneACCESS through TCRdb and include only in-frame sequences with V and J called. Some clones fail to appear in such tables; in the studies checked, an unresolved V gene covers under half of the shortfall, and the cause of the remainder is unknown. Within this sample are about a million clones, with around 76% of them counted one time only. 1.4% to 1.5% of the sample is in the top ten clones. Source material: memory CD4+ T cells sorted from blood. The cell subset or site label for this specimen denotes: CD45RA-negative fraction. The receptors shown here come from a man aged 18 to 30 in good health.

CDR3: CASSIGGSRSSTDTQYF. CDR3 in DNA: TGTGCCAGTAGTATAGGCGGCTCCAGATCTAGCACAGATACGCAGTATTTT. The chain couples TRBV19 to TRBJ2-3; no firm D call. CDR1 is LNHDA, CDR2 SQIVND, per germline (reference sequence). The germline V and J ends were trimmed by 1 base and 0 bases, with 14 bases remaining between them. This CDR3 spans 17 amino acids.

The chain has TRBV11-2 and TRBJ2-1; no firm D call. This CDR3 region has 15 residues. V was clipped by 1 base and J by 3 bases, with 10 bases between them. The germline CDR1 and CDR2 sequences are SGHAT and FQNNGV. The CDR3 protein is CASSLAPYSYNEQFF. The CDR3 coding sequence is TGTGCCAGCAGCTTAGCCCCATACAGCTACAATGAGCAGTTCTTC.

This clone showed up just once. The genes are TRBV28 and TRBJ1-2, with 10 nucleotides matching TRBD1. The CDR3 loop spans 16 amino acids. Germline V gene sequence: CDR1 MDHEN, CDR2 SYDVKM. V gave up 5 bases and J gave up 8 bases; unmatched junction bases: 14. CDR3 sequence: CASSGSDRGRVKGYTF. CDR3 DNA: TGTGCCAGCAGTGGCAGCGACAGGGGGCGCGTAAAAGGCTACACCTTC.

This clone was detected ten times or more. Written as DNA, the CDR3 is TGTGCCAGCAGCTTAGATCAGGAGGACGGCTCAAAGTACGAGCAGTACTTC. The encoded protein is CASSLDQEDGSKYEQYF. The J gene is TRBJ2-7, the V gene TRBV11-2; TRBD2 is a possible D gene (5 bases). The CDR3 has 17 amino acids. From germline, CDR1 is SGHAT and CDR2 FQNNGV. Trimming shortened V by 0 bases and J by 4 bases, and 19 bases separated the two germline ends.

This clone was found a few times. The chain links TRBV7-2 to TRBJ1-1; D is undetermined. V was pared by 1 base and J by 8 bases, with 17 bases between. Germline V lookup: CDR1 SGHTA, CDR2 FQGNSA. CDR3 length equals 15 residues. The CDR3 protein is CASSLDSTTGWEAFF. CDR3 nucleotides: TGTGCCAGCAGCTTAGATAGTACGACGGGGTGGGAAGCTTTCTTT.

V and J are TRBV6-1 and TRBJ2-5; 8 positions match TRBD2. The CDR3 extends over 18 amino acids. Looked up from germline, CDR1 is MNHNS and CDR2 is SASEGT. V shed 1 base, J shed 5 bases, and the junction held 15 bases outside the gene matches. In DNA, the CDR3 is TGTGCCAGCAGTGAAGGGATAGGTAGCGGGACGTCCCAGGAGACCCAGTACTTC. Translating gives CASSEGIGSGTSQETQYF.

Concerning this clone: Additional DNA sequences in this sample encode the identical CDR3. This chain connects TRBV11-2 to TRBJ2-7; the D is unclear. The CDR3 spans 12 residues. Trimming pared 2 bases from V and 6 bases from J, leaving 8 bases between. Per germline, CDR1 SGHAT and CDR2 FQNNGV. For the CDR3, the DNA is TGTGCCAGCAGCTTAAATCGTCTCGAGCAGTACTTC. It yields the protein CASSLNRLEQYF.

With regard to this clone: Within the sample, other DNA sequences also encode this same CDR3. The CDR3 protein is CASSLEGVTGNTIYF. CDR3 DNA sequence: TGCGCCAGCAGCTTGGAAGGGGTAACTGGAAACACCATATATTTT. The chain has TRBV5-1 and TRBJ1-3; perhaps TRBD1 as D (5 bases). CDR3 size: 15 residues. Germline V gene data show CDR1 as SGHRS and CDR2 as YFSETQ. With 0 bases removed from V and 2 bases from J, the gap between germline ends came to 9 bases.

V is TRBV2 and J is TRBJ1-1, with no clear D. The V gene's germline CDR1 is SNHLY and CDR2 FYNNEI. Trimming removed 4 bases at V and 4 bases at J, with 10 bases between. This CDR3 is built from 13 residues. The CDR3 DNA reads as TGTGCCAGCAGTGGGCAATTGGGCACTGAAGCTTTCTTT. This encodes CASSGQLGTEAFF. The full variable domain, its missing parts supplied by reference TRBV2 and TRBJ1-1, is EPEVTQTPSHQVTQMGQEVILRCVPISNHLYFYWYRQILGQKVEFLVSFYNNEISEKSEIFDDQFSVERPDGSNFTLKIRSTKLEDSAMYFCASSGQLGTEAFFGQGTRLTVV.

The chain uses TRBV27 and TRBJ2-1; a weak D match, TRBD2 (7 bases). CDR1 and CDR2 from the germline V gene are MNHEY and SMNVEV (reference sequence). CDR3 size: 16 residues. Trimming shortened V by 6 bases and J by 5 bases, and 20 bases separated the two germline ends. CDR3 bases: TGTGCCAGCAGGAGCTCAGGGGCCGGGGGGAACAATGAGCAGTTCTTC. Translated: CASRSSGAGGNNEQFF.

The gene calls are TRBV5-6 and TRBJ1-1, with D hard to call. V shed 4 bases and J shed 5 bases, with 15 bases lying between them. CDR1 SGHDT and CDR2 YYEEEE come from the germline V gene. The CDR3 totals 14 residues. CDR3 protein: CASSTRSLGTEAFF. In nucleotides, the CDR3 is TGTGCCAGCAGCACTCGGTCCTTGGGGACTGAAGCTTTCTTT. Combining the CDR3 with reference TRBV5-6 and TRBJ1-1 gives the whole variable domain DAGVTQSPTHLIKTRGQQVTLRCSPKSGHDTVSWYQQALGQGPQFIFQYYEEEERQRGNFPDRFSGHQFPNYSSELNVNALLLGDSALYLCASSTRSLGTEAFFGQGTRLTVV.

The chain couples TRBV6-6 to TRBJ2-2, with 8 bases identical to TRBD1. CDR1 is MNHNY and CDR2 is SVGAGI in the germline V gene (reference sequence). With V trimmed by 0 bases and J by 7 bases, 7 bases remained unmatched. The length of the CDR3 is 16 residues. In DNA form, the CDR3 reads TGTGCCAGCAGTTACTCGAAGACAGGGGAGGTCGGGGAGCTGTTTTTT. Translated: CASSYSKTGEVGELFF.

The chain combines TRBV5-1 with TRBJ2-5; D not resolved. Germline values: CDR1 SGHRS, CDR2 YFSETQ. The germline V and J ends were trimmed by 4 bases and 0 bases, with 13 bases remaining between them. The CDR3 length is 15 residues. CDR3 in amino acids: CASSPQPGNQETQYF. The CDR3 DNA is TGCGCCAGCAGCCCCCAGCCGGGCAACCAAGAGACCCAGTACTTC.

The chain has TRBV27 and TRBJ2-1; unclear D gene. Germline V gives CDR1 MNHEY, CDR2 SMNVEV (reference sequence). The CDR3 loop spans 15 amino acids. Between the trimmed V and J ends, which lost 7 bases and 0 bases, there was a span of 13 bases. The CDR3 sequence: CASNARISSYNEQFF. The CDR3 DNA sequence: TGTGCCAGCAACGCTAGGATTAGCTCCTACAATGAGCAGTTCTTC.

The chain links TRBV27 to TRBJ1-6; TRBD1 aligns across 7 bases. Trimming at V came to 0 bases and at J to 5 bases, leaving 4 bases not matched to a gene. Looked up from germline, CDR1 is MNHEY and CDR2 is SMNVEV (reference sequence). There are 16 residues in the CDR3. The CDR3 nucleotides read TGTGCCAGCAGTTTATCCTGGGACAGAAATAATTCACCCCTCCACTTT. This encodes CASSLSWDRNNSPLHF.

The genes are TRBV5-1 and TRBJ2-1; D tentatively fits TRBD1 or TRBD2 (5 bases each). Looked up from germline, CDR1 is SGHRS and CDR2 is YFSETQ. Trimming took off 4 bases at V and 0 bases at J, with 17 bases between the two ends. This CDR3 has 17 residues. CDR3 in DNA: TGCGCCAGCAGCGCCCGGGGCCACCCGAGCTCCTACAATGAGCAGTTCTTC. Protein: CASSARGHPSSYNEQFF. Full variable domain (missing parts from reference TRBV5-1 and TRBJ2-1): KAGVTQTPRYLIKTRGQQVTLSCSPISGHRSVSWYQQTPGQGLQFLFEYFSETQRNKGNFPGRFSGRQFSNSRSEMNVSTLELGDSALYLCASSARGHPSSYNEQFFGPGTRLTVL.

This clone was observed a single time. V usage is TRBV6-4 and J usage is TRBJ1-6, with D possibly TRBD1 on 5 matching bases. V gave up 6 bases and J gave up 7 bases, with 10 bases separating them. This CDR3 has 13 residues. Germline V gene lookup returns CDR1 MRHNA and CDR2 SNTAGT. CDR3 sequence: CASRRGENSPLHF. CDR3 sequence (DNA): TGTGCCAGCAGGAGAGGGGAAAATTCACCCCTCCACTTT.

The V gene is TRBV19, the J gene TRBJ1-5; D perhaps matches TRBD1 (5 bases). V shed 6 bases and J shed 0 bases, with 9 bases lying between them. Germline values: CDR1 LNHDA, CDR2 SQIVND (reference sequence). The CDR3 runs to 14 residues. The DNA for the CDR3 is TGTGCCAGTAGGGACACCTATAGCAATCAGCCCCAGCATTTT. Protein: CASRDTYSNQPQHF.

The J gene is TRBJ2-3, the V gene TRBV27; 8 bases match TRBD1. V shed 4 bases and J 0 bases; nucleotides not matched to a gene: 3. The V gene's germline CDR1 is MNHEY and CDR2 SMNVEV (reference sequence). This CDR3 is built from 15 residues. CDR3 sequence (DNA): TGTGCCAGCAGTTCGACAGGGGTTAGCACAGATACGCAGTATTTT. This gives the protein CASSSTGVSTDTQYF.

This clone appeared a few times. The rearrangement joins TRBV7-6 to TRBJ2-2; D perhaps matches TRBD2 (6 bases). CDR3 length: 16 residues. Germline lookup yields CDR1 SGHVS and CDR2 FNYEAQ. V was pared by 1 base and J by 0 bases, with 9 bases between. Here the CDR3 DNA reads TGTGCCAGCAGCTTAGTTCCGGGGGCGAACACCGGGGAGCTGTTTTTT. This sequence encodes CASSLVPGANTGELFF.

The V and J genes are TRBV5-1 and TRBJ2-1, with D perhaps TRBD1 or TRBD2 (5 bases each). This CDR3 spans 13 amino acids. CDR1 is SGHRS and CDR2 is YFSETQ in the germline V gene. The ends were cut back, 4 bases at V and 9 bases at J, with 14 bases in the middle. The CDR3 coding sequence is TGCGCCAGCAGCCCAGGGACCGCAGTTGAGCAGTTCTTC. It yields the protein CASSPGTAVEQFF.